The 26 T cell receptor beta chains presented below share a single source sample, sequenced in a study of blood T cell repertoires in COVID-19. Here immunoSEQ multiplex PCR was the method, and the copy in TCRdb shows in-frame clones only, minus some. The sample comprises approximately 94,000 clones, roughly 80% of which are singletons, and around 10% rests with the top ten. Sequencing was carried out using peripheral blood. These TCRs come from a woman in her seventies with acute or convalescent COVID-19.

The gene calls are TRBV10-3 and TRBJ1-5; TRBD1 aligns across 8 bases. V trimming: 10 bases; J trimming: 5 bases; junction bases outside the gene matches: 7. Per germline, CDR1 ENHRY and CDR2 SYGVKD. CDR3 length: 13 amino acids. In DNA form, the CDR3 reads TGTGCCACCTTACAGGGGGGGGATCAGCCCCAGCATTTT. Its translation: CATLQGGDQPQHF.

V is TRBV11-2 and J is TRBJ1-1; maybe TRBD1 (5 bases). Looked up from germline, CDR1 is SGHAT and CDR2 is FQNNGV. Trimming pared 0 bases from V and 3 bases from J, leaving 14 bases between. The CDR3 spans 16 residues. This CDR3 is CASSLDSGAGDTEAFF. CDR3 nucleotide sequence: TGTGCCAGCAGCTTAGATTCTGGGGCTGGGGACACTGAAGCTTTCTTT.

The genes are TRBV28 and TRBJ1-4; a possible D gene is TRBD1 (5 bases). Looked up from germline, CDR1 is MDHEN and CDR2 is SYDVKM. The CDR3 runs 16 residues. V was cut by 6 bases and J by 3 bases, with 17 bases left in between. The DNA for the CDR3 is TGTGCCAGCAGAGGACATCCTACGGTCGCTAATGAAAAACTGTTTTTT. The encoded protein is CASRGHPTVANEKLFF.

The V gene is TRBV28, the J gene TRBJ1-4; perhaps TRBD1 as D (5 bases). This CDR3 spans 14 amino acids. V lost 6 bases and J lost 5, with 13 bases in between. Per the germline V gene, CDR1 is MDHEN and CDR2 is SYDVKM. The CDR3, as DNA: TGTGCCAGCAGGCGGGACCAAGGGAATGAAAAACTGTTTTTT. Translated: CASRRDQGNEKLFF.

The J gene is TRBJ2-3, the V gene TRBV10-3; TRBD2 agrees at 7 bases. Germline V lookup: CDR1 ENHRY, CDR2 SYGVKD. The CDR3 consists of 13 residues. The ends lost 8 bases at V and 2 bases at J; junction bases unmatched: 4. The CDR3 region has the DNA TGTGCCATCGCCGGGACTACCACAGATACGCAGTATTTT. It is translated as CAIAGTTTDTQYF.

The CDR3 reads CASAYGGFNTEAFF. CDR3 bases: TGTGCCAGCGCCTACGGGGGATTCAACACTGAAGCTTTCTTT. The chain joins TRBV18 to TRBJ1-1, with D possibly matching TRBD1 (5 bases). Germline V gene sequence: CDR1 KGHSH, CDR2 LQKENI. Between the trimmed V and J ends, which lost 8 bases and 2 bases, there was a span of 15 bases. This CDR3 has 14 amino acids.

The table lists this clone with a few counts. This chain connects TRBV7-2 to TRBJ2-7; maybe TRBD2 (5 bases). Germline assignment: CDR1 SGHTA and CDR2 FQGNSA. The CDR3 has 14 amino acids. The germline V and J ends were trimmed by 2 bases and 3 bases, with 11 bases remaining between them. CDR3: CASSLRTGFYEQYV. For the CDR3, the DNA is TGTGCCAGCAGCTTAAGGACGGGGTTCTACGAGCAGTACGTC.

There are a few counts of this clone. The gene calls are TRBV6-4 and TRBJ2-1; 12 positions agree with TRBD2. This CDR3 has 15 residues. V lost 5 bases, J lost 6 bases, and 5 bases stayed unmatched. Germline V gene sequence: CDR1 MRHNA, CDR2 SNTAGT. The CDR3 bases are TGTGCCAGCAGTCTTCTAGCGGGGGGGAGCAATGAGCAGTTCTTC. Translation gives CASSLLAGGSNEQFF.

The chain joins TRBV18 to TRBJ1-5; D possibly corresponds to TRBD1 (6 bases). CDR1 and CDR2 (germline): KGHSH, LQKENI. The CDR3 has 16 amino acids. V was clipped by 0 bases and J by 3 bases, with 12 bases between them. Written as DNA, the CDR3 is TGTGCCAGCTCACCACCGGGGGGGGGCACCAATCAGCCCCAGCATTTT. It encodes CASSPPGGGTNQPQHF.

The genes are TRBV7-2 and TRBJ1-2, with no clear D. The CDR3 loop spans 12 amino acids. The V gene lost 1 base and the J gene lost 8 bases, with 8 bases spanning the gap. Germline V lookup: CDR1 SGHTA, CDR2 FQGNSA. The CDR3 loop is CASSLDREGYTF. CDR3 in DNA: TGTGCCAGCAGCTTAGACAGAGAAGGCTACACCTTC.

V usage is TRBV11-2 and J usage is TRBJ2-2; D is unclear. V was cut by 2 bases and J by 4 bases, with 14 bases left in between. The CDR3 length is 16 residues. Germline V gene data show CDR1 as SGHAT and CDR2 as FQNNGV. CDR3 sequence reads: CASSLLIVVSTGELFF. The CDR3 DNA is TGTGCCAGCAGCTTACTTATCGTGGTGAGCACCGGGGAGCTGTTTTTT.

The chain uses TRBV6-5 and TRBJ1-3; D is undetermined. V was shortened by 9 bases and J by 4 bases, with 10 bases between the two germline ends. The V gene's germline CDR1 is MNHEY and CDR2 SVGAGI. The CDR3 has 12 amino acids. CDR3 nucleotide sequence: TGTGCCAGAAGAAGAGTCGGAAACACCATATATTTT. This gives the protein CARRRVGNTIYF.

This clone showed up just a few times. This chain joins TRBV2 and TRBJ2-1, with 12 positions matching TRBD1. V was clipped by 6 bases and J by 2 bases; unmatched bases: 2. Germline-derived CDR1 and CDR2 are SNHLY and FYNNEI. This CDR3 is built from 15 residues. CDR3 in amino acids: CASRGDRGPYNEQFF. CDR3 DNA sequence: TGTGCCAGCAGGGGGGACAGGGGGCCCTACAATGAGCAGTTCTTC.

The J gene is TRBJ1-5, the V gene TRBV19; no reliable D call. The CDR3 covers 19 residues. Germline-derived CDR1 and CDR2 are LNHDA and SQIVND (reference sequence). Trimming removed 3 bases from V and 1 base from J, with 22 bases in between. The CDR3: CASSIYGVYGEGSNQPQHF. The CDR3 region has the DNA TGTGCCAGTAGTATCTACGGCGTTTACGGGGAAGGAAGCAATCAGCCCCAGCATTTT.

The V gene is TRBV5-1, the J gene TRBJ1-1, with D perhaps TRBD1 (5 bases). The CDR3 totals 13 residues. The V gene lost 2 bases and the J gene lost 6 bases, with 11 bases spanning the gap. The germline gives CDR1 SGHRS, CDR2 YFSETQ. The DNA for the CDR3 is TGCGCCAGCAGCTTCCCGGGGGTCCCTGAAGCTTTCTTT. Protein: CASSFPGVPEAFF. Based on the CDR3 plus reference TRBV5-1 and TRBJ1-1, the full variable domain is KAGVTQTPRYLIKTRGQQVTLSCSPISGHRSVSWYQQTPGQGLQFLFEYFSETQRNKGNFPGRFSGRQFSNSRSEMNVSTLELGDSALYLCASSFPGVPEAFFGQGTRLTVV.

The chain carries TRBV6-5 and TRBJ1-3; 7 positions match TRBD1. The CDR3 contains 14 residues. J gave up 7 bases and V 2 bases, and 5 bases lay outside the gene matches. Germline CDR1 is MNHEY and CDR2 is SVGAGI. CDR3: CASSYGQAGNTIYF. CDR3 nucleotide sequence: TGTGCCAGCAGTTACGGACAGGCGGGTAACACCATATATTTT.

The CDR3 region is CASSTARDTGELFF. Written as DNA, the CDR3 is TGTGCCAGCAGCACCGCCAGGGACACCGGGGAGCTGTTTTTT. This chain joins TRBV7-9 and TRBJ2-2; D perhaps matches TRBD1 (5 bases). V lost 5 bases and J 3 bases, leaving 10 bases between the germline ends. The CDR3 extends over 14 amino acids. Germline CDR1 is SEHNR and CDR2 is FQNEAQ (reference sequence).

J is TRBJ1-2 and V is TRBV19; a possible D gene is TRBD1 (6 bases). Between the trimmed V and J ends, which lost 1 base and 7 bases, there was a span of 7 bases. The CDR3 spans 12 residues. Germline V lookup: CDR1 LNHDA, CDR2 SQIVND (reference sequence). The CDR3 protein is CASSIVRGGYTF. CDR3 in DNA: TGTGCCAGTAGTATAGTCAGGGGTGGCTACACCTTC.

This clone was counted a few times. The chain combines TRBV11-3 with TRBJ2-5; the match to TRBD1 covers 9 bases. The CDR3 is 16 residues long. Germline V gene sequence: CDR1 SGHNT, CDR2 YENEEA. The J segment lost 2 bases and the V segment lost 4 bases, leaving 8 bases of the junction unmatched. Here the CDR3 reads CASSSGTGSRQETQYF. The CDR3 bases are TGTGCCAGCAGCTCGGGGACAGGGTCTAGACAAGAGACCCAGTACTTC. The variable domain in full, completed from reference TRBV11-3 and TRBJ2-5, reads EAGVVQSPRYKIIEKKQPVAFWCNPISGHNTLYWYLQNLGQGPELLIRYENEEAVDDSQLPKDRFSAERLKGVDSTLKIQPAELGDSAVYLCASSSGTGSRQETQYFGPGTRLLVL.

The chain uses TRBV10-3 and TRBJ1-2, with D unclear. This CDR3 contains 12 residues. V shed 4 bases and J shed 8 bases, with 11 bases lying between them. Per germline, CDR1 ENHRY and CDR2 SYGVKD. The CDR3 DNA is TGTGCCATCAGTGCCCCCGACAAGGGCTACACCTTC. Its translation: CAISAPDKGYTF.

The chain is built from TRBV29-1 and TRBJ1-2; TRBD1 agrees at 7 bases. Germline V gene data show CDR1 as SQVTM and CDR2 as ANQGSEA. This CDR3 is 15 amino acids long. V lost 7 bases and J lost 0; bases outside the gene matches: 11. The CDR3 spells CSAGGDRASNYGYTF. The DNA of the CDR3 is TGCAGCGCCGGAGGTGACAGGGCCTCTAACTATGGCTACACCTTC.

V usage is TRBV5-5 and J usage is TRBJ1-5, with D unresolved. The CDR3 is 15 residues long. The germline V gene encodes CDR1 SGHKS and CDR2 YYEKEE (reference sequence). The V and J ends lost 0 bases and 3 bases respectively, with 10 bases between them. The CDR3 DNA follows: TGTGCCAGCAGCTTGGGGGCCGCAATCAATCAGCCCCAGCATTTT. It yields the protein CASSLGAAINQPQHF. Full variable domain (outside the CDR3, taken from reference TRBV5-5 and TRBJ1-5): DAGVTQSPTHLIKTRGQQVTLRCSPISGHKSVSWYQQVLGQGPQFIFQYYEKEERGRGNFPDRFSARQFPNYSSELNVNALLLGDSALYLCASSLGAAINQPQHFGDGTRLSIL.

The CDR3 reads CASSQGRQGWKTEAFF. CDR3 DNA: TGTGCCAGCAGCCAAGGGAGACAGGGGTGGAAAACTGAAGCTTTCTTT. V is TRBV3-1 (or the pseudogene TRBV3-2) and J is TRBJ1-1; 8 bases agree with TRBD1. Losses at the gene ends were 1 base for V and 5 bases for J; bases not matched to a gene: 9. From germline, CDR1 is LGHDT and CDR2 YNNKEL (reference sequence). This CDR3 region has 16 residues.

This chain joins TRBV28 and TRBJ1-5, with unresolved D. This CDR3 has 16 residues. Trimming took off 8 bases at V and 0 bases at J, with 17 bases between the two ends. Germline V gives CDR1 MDHEN, CDR2 SYDVKM. CDR3 nucleotide sequence: TGTGCCAGCTGTTCGCCGTCCGGGTATAGCAATCAGCCCCAGCATTTT. Encoded protein: CASCSPSGYSNQPQHF.

The chain couples TRBV7-9 to TRBJ1-4, with TRBD1 matching over 7 bases. Germline trimming cut 1 base from V and 5 bases from J; bases unmatched to any gene: 4. The germline CDR1 and CDR2 sequences are SEHNR and FQNEAQ (reference sequence). There are 15 residues in the CDR3. CDR3 residues: CASSLGDRENEKLFF. CDR3 coding DNA: TGTGCCAGCAGCTTAGGAGACAGGGAGAATGAAAAACTGTTTTTT.

The chain combines TRBV6-6 with TRBJ1-5; D may be TRBD1 (5 bases). CDR1 and CDR2 from the germline V gene are MNHNY and SVGAGI (reference sequence). The CDR3 runs to 12 residues. V was trimmed by 7 bases and J by 5 bases, leaving 9 bases between them. This CDR3 is CASTTGDQPQHF. CDR3 DNA: TGTGCCAGCACCACGGGGGATCAGCCCCAGCATTTT.